The entry below describes one T cell receptor beta chain. V was clipped by 10 bases and J by 4 bases, with 16 bases between them. The CDR3 runs to 13 residues. Germline CDR1 ENHRY, CDR2 SYGVKD. The data derive from a study of blood T cell repertoires in COVID-19. Study-wide context: PBMCs, B-cell-depleted T cells, or T cells were the source of the cDNA or gDNA that made up the material.

Authors' methods: How many nucleated cells were present was estimated from reference gene primer amplification. The method was immunoSEQ multiplex PCR; TCRdb's version includes in-frame clones alone and lacks a portion of them. The V and J calls and the clone size are those of that table, but D and trimming were determined from the DNA. Of a few hundred thousand clones listed, roughly 80% are singletons. The sequence was collected from a man between 60 and 70 years old who had recovered from COVID-19. The rearrangement joins TRBV10-3 to TRBJ1-1; D not resolved. The sample comprised peripheral blood. In nucleotides, the CDR3 is TGTGCCACCGGGTCCGGGAGTTTCACTGAAGCTTTCTTT. Its translation: CATGSGSFTEAFF.